The 23 T cell receptor beta chains given below trace back to one sample, sequenced in a study of metastatic and nonmetastatic thyroid tumors. TCRdb reprocessed the PCR reads via MiXCR. The data contain some 69,000 clones, 12% to 15% of them singletons. Among the patients, none had received any treatment before thyroid surgery. The sample comprised blood. Receptor source: a male donor with papillary thyroid cancer or a benign thyroid nodule (not recorded which). Some clones in this sample may be carry-over from other donors' samples.

This clone occurred many times. This chain connects TRBV3-1 to TRBJ1-5; D is possibly TRBD1 (6 bases). Germline V gene sequence: CDR1 LGHDT, CDR2 YNNKEL (reference sequence). The length of the CDR3 is 13 residues. V was cut by 4 bases and J by 3 bases, with 7 bases left in between. Here the CDR3 DNA reads TGTGCCAGCAGCCGGGACATCAATCAGCCCCAGCATTTT. Residues: CASSRDINQPQHF.

This clone showed up many times. The chain links TRBV6-2 or TRBV6-3 to TRBJ1-6; TRBD1 matches 7 bases. Trimming at V came to 2 bases and at J to 3 bases, leaving 1 base not matched to a gene. Germline V gene data show CDR1 as MNHEY and CDR2 as SVGEGT. This CDR3 is built from 15 residues. The CDR3 bases are TGTGCCAGCAGTTACCGGACAGGCTATAATTCACCCCTCCACTTT. Protein product: CASSYRTGYNSPLHF.

This clone was counted a few times. This rearrangement joins TRBV18 to TRBJ1-1; D is possibly TRBD1 (5 bases). V was shortened by 0 bases and J by 2 bases, with 7 bases between the two germline ends. The CDR3 sequence is 14 residues long. Germline V gene data show CDR1 as KGHSH and CDR2 as LQKENI. CDR3 sequence: CASSPPGVNTEAFF. The CDR3 DNA follows: TGTGCCAGCTCACCACCAGGGGTCAACACTGAAGCTTTCTTT.

This clone was detected ten times or more. This chain joins TRBV27 and TRBJ2-5, with D maybe TRBD1 (7 bases). Germline CDR1 MNHEY, CDR2 SMNVEV (reference sequence). Deletions cut 6 bases from V and 2 bases from J, with 16 bases between. The CDR3 contains 15 residues. The CDR3 DNA sequence: TGTGCCAGCAGCGGGGGCGCGACAGGGCAAGAGACCCAGTACTTC. It yields the protein CASSGGATGQETQYF.

This clone was observed at least ten times. V gene TRBV5-1 combines with J gene TRBJ2-5; D gene unclear. CDR1 and CDR2 (germline): SGHRS, YFSETQ. The CDR3 covers 12 residues. V gave up 3 bases and J gave up 3 bases, with 6 bases separating them. The CDR3 region has the DNA TGCGCCAGCAGCTGGGAAAAAGAGACCCAGTACTTC. Its protein product is CASSWEKETQYF.

This clone was observed a handful of times. Mismatch with germline at one junction end may stem from a read error. The chain recombines TRBV29-1 with TRBJ2-7; tentative D call: TRBD1 (5 bases). The germline V gene encodes CDR1 SQVTM and CDR2 ANQGSEA. This CDR3 contains 12 residues. The CDR3 reads CIVGLGPGEQYF. CDR3 nucleotide sequence: TGCATCGTTGGTCTGGGGCCGGGCGAGCAGTACTTC.

This clone was detected ten times or more. V and J are TRBV9 and TRBJ2-1, with 10 bases matching TRBD2. V was pared by 2 bases and J by 5 bases, with 13 bases of the junction left unmatched. The CDR3 sequence is 18 residues long. The germline CDR1 and CDR2 sequences are SGDLS and YYNGEE. The CDR3 here is CASSVWPTGTSENNEQFF. The DNA for the CDR3 is TGTGCCAGCAGCGTTTGGCCAACCGGGACTAGCGAGAACAATGAGCAGTTCTTC. Drawing the rest from reference TRBV9 and TRBJ2-1, the complete variable domain is DSGVTQTPKHLITATGQRVTLRCSPRSGDLSVYWYQQSLDQGLQFLIQYYNGEERAKGNILERFSAQQFPDLHSELNLSSLELGDSALYFCASSVWPTGTSENNEQFFGPGTRLTVL.

The chain combines TRBV11-2 with TRBJ2-2; weak D call: TRBD1 (6 bases). CDR3 length: 15 residues. Germline V lookup: CDR1 SGHAT, CDR2 FQNNGV. Trimming left V 4 bases short and J 0 bases short, with 9 bases between. CDR3 residues: CASSSQGSNTGELFF. CDR3 coding DNA: TGTGCCAGCAGCTCTCAGGGGTCGAACACCGGGGAGCTGTTTTTT.

This clone was seen ten or more times. The gene calls are TRBV19 and TRBJ2-2, with 8 bases identical to TRBD1. The CDR3 consists of 15 residues. V was pared by 7 bases and J by 3 bases, with 7 bases of the junction left unmatched. The V gene's germline CDR1 is LNHDA and CDR2 SQIVND (reference sequence). The CDR3 DNA is TGTGCCAGTAACTCCCAGGGGGCGGACACCGGGGAGCTGTTTTTT. Translation: CASNSQGADTGELFF.

This clone was counted many times. The genes are TRBV13 and TRBJ2-7; 11 bases align to TRBD1. There are 15 residues in the CDR3. Germline assignment: CDR1 PRHDT and CDR2 FYEKMQ (reference sequence). V lost 5 bases to trimming and J lost 0 bases; unmatched junction nucleotides: 3. CDR3 loop: CASSLGQGGSYEQYF. The CDR3 region has the DNA TGTGCCAGCAGCCTGGGACAGGGGGGCTCCTACGAGCAGTACTTC.

This clone has ten or more counts. The V gene is TRBV2, the J gene TRBJ2-5; D possibly corresponds to TRBD2 (6 bases). The CDR3 contains 15 residues. Germline CDR1 is SNHLY and CDR2 is FYNNEI. The V end was cut by 7 bases, the J end by 5 bases, with 20 bases between. CDR3 DNA: TGTGCCAGCACGTTAAATGGCAGGAGGGCGGAGACCCAGTACTTC. It is translated as CASTLNGRRAETQYF.

This clone occurred a few times. This could be a read error, since a much larger clone is one nucleotide away. The chain has TRBV29-1 and TRBJ2-7; 10 bases are shared with TRBD2. Germline trimming cut 6 bases from V and 1 base from J; bases unmatched to any gene: 6. This CDR3 has 14 residues. The germline V gene encodes CDR1 SQVTM and CDR2 ANQGSEA. The CDR3 is CSVAASGSSYEQYF. CDR3 coding DNA: TGCAGCGTCGCTGCTAGCGGGAGTTCCTACGAGCAGTACTTC.

The table lists this clone with many counts. The same CDR3 can be traced to other DNA sequences in this sample. The chain employs TRBV19 and TRBJ2-3; no definite D call. This CDR3 spans 14 amino acids. V was trimmed by 4 bases and J by 1 base, leaving 9 bases between them. Germline CDR1 and CDR2: LNHDA and SQIVND (reference sequence). The DNA of the CDR3 is TGTGCCAGTAGTAAGGCCTCAGGCACAGATACGCAGTATTTT. This sequence encodes CASSKASGTDTQYF.

This clone was picked up many times. The V and J genes are TRBV19 and TRBJ2-2; maybe TRBD2 (6 bases). Trimming removed 11 bases from V and 0 bases from J, with 22 bases in between. CDR3 length: 17 residues. In germline, CDR1 is LNHDA, CDR2 SQIVND (reference sequence). The CDR3 loop reads CASYERRGGANTGELFF. CDR3 nucleotides: TGTGCCTCATACGAAAGGAGAGGCGGGGCGAACACCGGGGAGCTGTTTTTT.

This clone was seen a few times. CDR3 sequence: CASSEAGGSNQPQHF. DNA of the CDR3: TGTGCCAGCAGTGAAGCGGGCGGAAGCAATCAGCCCCAGCATTTT. The rearrangement joins TRBV6-1 to TRBJ1-5; D is unresolved. V lost 0 bases and J lost 1, with 7 bases in between. The germline V gene has CDR1 MNHNS and CDR2 SASEGT. The CDR3 has 15 residues.

This clone was picked up many times. The rearrangement links TRBV7-2 to TRBJ2-1, with TRBD2 as a possible D gene (6 bases). The CDR3 loop spans 14 amino acids. Trimming pared 5 bases from V and 4 bases from J, leaving 12 bases between. The germline CDR1 and CDR2 sequences are SGHTA and FQGNSA. CDR3 residues: CASSPATRYNEQFF. CDR3 coding DNA: TGTGCCAGCAGCCCGGCGACTAGATACAATGAGCAGTTCTTC.

This clone was observed a handful of times. The chain has TRBV9 and TRBJ1-6; D gene ambiguous. Trimming pared 3 bases from V and 6 bases from J, leaving 4 bases between. Germline-derived CDR1 and CDR2 are SGDLS and YYNGEE. CDR3 length: 12 residues. As DNA, the CDR3 is TGTGCCAGCAGCGGTAGTAATTCACCCCTCCACTTT. Protein: CASSGSNSPLHF.

The chain joins TRBV11-1 to TRBJ1-2; tentative D call: TRBD1 (5 bases). The CDR3 is 16 amino acids. Deletions cut 2 bases from V and 0 bases from J, with 13 bases between. Germline V gene sequence: CDR1 SGHAT, CDR2 FQDESV (reference sequence). CDR3 sequence (DNA): TGTGCCAGCAGCTTACAAGCGGGCAGGGCTAACTATGGCTACACCTTC. Encoded protein: CASSLQAGRANYGYTF.

This clone was recorded many times. The rearrangement joins TRBV6-1 to TRBJ1-3; 9 nucleotides agree with TRBD1. The CDR3 length is 17 residues. V lost 7 bases, J lost 2 bases, and 12 bases stayed unmatched. Per the germline V gene, CDR1 is MNHNS and CDR2 is SASEGT. As DNA, the CDR3 is TGTGCCAGCACCGGACAGGGGAGGCTAAGTCCTGGAAACACCATATATTTT. Its protein is CASTGQGRLSPGNTIYF.

The CDR3 loop is CASSLRIIGGTEAFF. The DNA of the CDR3 is TGTGCCAGCAGCCTCCGGATCATCGGGGGCACTGAAGCTTTCTTT. This sequence joins TRBV7-2 and TRBJ1-1, with D maybe TRBD1 (5 bases). This CDR3 has 15 residues. Trimming left V 5 bases short and J 4 bases short, with 17 bases between. Per the germline V gene, CDR1 is SGHTA and CDR2 is FQGNSA.

The sample holds many counts of this clone. This may be a read error: a much more frequent sequence differs by one nucleotide. The CDR3 protein is CASSPSYERYF. CDR3 sequence (DNA): TGTGCCAGCAGCCCCTCTTACGAGCGGTACTTC. The chain uses TRBV7-6 and TRBJ2-7; no clear D gene. This CDR3 spans 11 amino acids. Germline V gives CDR1 SGHVS, CDR2 FNYEAQ.

This clone was detected only a few times. Given the absence of the conserved phenylalanine or tryptophan at the CDR3 end, a read error is likely. The chain has TRBV10-3 and TRBJ2-1; TRBD2 is a possible D gene (5 bases). CDR1 and CDR2 from the germline V gene are ENHRY and SYGVKD. CDR3 length: 14 amino acids. V lost 5 bases and J 8 bases, leaving 16 bases between the germline ends. The CDR3 DNA follows: TGTGCCATCAGTTCGTCAAACACTAGTCATGAGCAGTTCCTC. It encodes CAISSSNTSHEQFL.

This clone was observed at least ten times. The rearrangement joins TRBV13 to TRBJ2-2; 10 nucleotides match TRBD2. Germline assignment: CDR1 PRHDT and CDR2 FYEKMQ (reference sequence). This CDR3 spans 15 amino acids. J was trimmed by 6 bases and V by 5 bases; bases with no gene match: 6. The CDR3 DNA is TGTGCCAGCAGCGGGAGCGGGAGGGCCTCCGGGGAGCTGTTTTTT. Translation: CASSGSGRASGELFF.